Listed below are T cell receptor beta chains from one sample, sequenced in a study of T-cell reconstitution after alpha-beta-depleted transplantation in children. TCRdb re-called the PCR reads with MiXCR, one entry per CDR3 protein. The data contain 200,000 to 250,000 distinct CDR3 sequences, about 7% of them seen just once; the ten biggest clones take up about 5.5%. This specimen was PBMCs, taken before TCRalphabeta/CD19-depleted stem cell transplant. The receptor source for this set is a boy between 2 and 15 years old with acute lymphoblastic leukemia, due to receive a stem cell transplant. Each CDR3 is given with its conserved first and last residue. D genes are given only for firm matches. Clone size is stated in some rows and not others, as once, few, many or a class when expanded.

cdr3_nt: TGTGCCACCGGGCTGTCGAACACCGGGGAGCTGTTTTTT
cdr3_aa: CATGLSNTGELFF
d_call: .
v_call: TRBV15
clone_size: many
cdr3_length: 13
j_call: TRBJ2-2

cdr3_nt: TGCGCCAGCTCCCCGGGACTAGCGGACCCGATGGGCACAGATACGCAGTATTTT
cdr3_aa: CASSPGLADPMGTDTQYF
d_call: TRBD2
v_call: TRBV5-1
clone_size: .
cdr3_length: 18
j_call: TRBJ2-3

cdr3_nt: TGCGCCAGCAGTCAATACAGGCTCCCGGCAAATTCACCCCTCCACTTT
cdr3_aa: CASSQYRLPANSPLHF
d_call: .
v_call: TRBV10-2
clone_size: .
cdr3_length: 16
j_call: TRBJ1-6

cdr3_nt: TGTGCCAGCAGCCACGGGATTCACTATGGCTACACCTTC
cdr3_aa: CASSHGIHYGYTF
d_call: .
v_call: TRBV7-9
clone_size: many
cdr3_length: 13
j_call: TRBJ1-2

cdr3_nt: TGTGCCAGCAGCCCGAATTTGAGCTACAATGAGCAGTTCTTC
cdr3_aa: CASSPNLSYNEQFF
d_call: .
v_call: TRBV12-3/TRBV12-4
clone_size: many
cdr3_length: 14
j_call: TRBJ2-1

cdr3_nt: TGTGCCAGCCGCAGGGGCCGCCAAGAGACCCAGTACTTC
cdr3_aa: CASRRGRQETQYF
d_call: .
v_call: TRBV11-1
clone_size: .
cdr3_length: 13
j_call: TRBJ2-5

cdr3_nt: TGCGCCAGCAGCTTACTAGTCGGGGGCGGCACTGAAGCTTTCTTT
cdr3_aa: CASSLLVGGGTEAFF
d_call: .
v_call: TRBV5-1
clone_size: .
cdr3_length: 15
j_call: TRBJ1-1

cdr3_nt: TGTGCCAGCAGCTTAATGGCGGGGCTTGCCATTCAGTACTTC
cdr3_aa: CASSLMAGLAIQYF
d_call: .
v_call: TRBV13
clone_size: few
cdr3_length: 14
j_call: TRBJ2-4

cdr3_nt: TGCGCCAGCACCCGGGGGAGGGACGGGACAGGGTTCGACGAGCAGTACTTC
cdr3_aa: CASTRGRDGTGFDEQYF
d_call: TRBD1
v_call: TRBV5-1
clone_size: many
cdr3_length: 17
j_call: TRBJ2-7

cdr3_nt: TGCGCCAGCAGCTTGGCCTGGGGGGGGGCTTTAAATGAGCAGTTCTTC
cdr3_aa: CASSLAWGGALNEQFF
d_call: .
v_call: TRBV5-1
clone_size: many
cdr3_length: 16
j_call: TRBJ2-1

cdr3_nt: TGTGCCAGCAGCCGTAGGGAGGGCAACTCCTACAATGAGCAGTTCTTC
cdr3_aa: CASSRREGNSYNEQFF
d_call: TRBD2
v_call: TRBV14
clone_size: many
cdr3_length: 16
j_call: TRBJ2-1

cdr3_nt: TGTGCCAGCAGCTGGGGGACAGGGCGCGGAGAGACCCAGTACTTC
cdr3_aa: CASSWGTGRGETQYF
d_call: TRBD1
v_call: TRBV7-2
clone_size: many
cdr3_length: 15
j_call: TRBJ2-5

cdr3_nt: TGTGCCAGCAGTTTAACTGGGATAGGGGACATTCAGTACTTC
cdr3_aa: CASSLTGIGDIQYF
d_call: .
v_call: TRBV12-3/TRBV12-4
clone_size: many
cdr3_length: 14
j_call: TRBJ2-4

cdr3_nt: TGTGCCAGCAGTTTATCCTGGGGCCGCGAAGCTTTCTTT
cdr3_aa: CASSLSWGREAFF
d_call: .
v_call: TRBV27
clone_size: many
cdr3_length: 13
j_call: TRBJ1-1

cdr3_nt: TGTGCCAGCAGCTTAAGCGGCTATCAAGAGACCCAGTACTTC
cdr3_aa: CASSLSGYQETQYF
d_call: .
v_call: TRBV7-9
clone_size: .
cdr3_length: 14
j_call: TRBJ2-5

cdr3_nt: TGCGCCAGCAGCATGGGACTGTCCCAAGAGACCCAGTACTTC
cdr3_aa: CASSMGLSQETQYF
d_call: .
v_call: TRBV5-1
clone_size: .
cdr3_length: 14
j_call: TRBJ2-5

cdr3_nt: TGTGCCAGCAGATACGACGGGAATTCACCCCTCCACTTT
cdr3_aa: CASRYDGNSPLHF
d_call: .
v_call: TRBV7-9
clone_size: .
cdr3_length: 13
j_call: TRBJ1-6

cdr3_nt: TGTGCCAGCAGTTTATCGAGGATGACCGGGGAGCTGTTTTTT
cdr3_aa: CASSLSRMTGELFF
d_call: .
v_call: TRBV28
clone_size: many
cdr3_length: 14
j_call: TRBJ2-2

cdr3_nt: TGCGCCAGCAGCGAGGGGACAGGGGGCATATCTGAGACCCAGTACTTC
cdr3_aa: CASSEGTGGISETQYF
d_call: TRBD1
v_call: TRBV5-1
clone_size: many
cdr3_length: 16
j_call: TRBJ2-5

cdr3_nt: TGTGCCAGCAGCTTCGGGCGGACTAGTACCTACGAGCAGTACTTC
cdr3_aa: CASSFGRTSTYEQYF
d_call: TRBD2
v_call: TRBV7-9
clone_size: .
cdr3_length: 15
j_call: TRBJ2-7

cdr3_nt: TGTGCCAGCAGCCACCCCCCTACTAGCGGATTAGGGTACGAGCAGTACTTC
cdr3_aa: CASSHPPTSGLGYEQYF
d_call: TRBD2
v_call: TRBV4-2
clone_size: many
cdr3_length: 17
j_call: TRBJ2-7

cdr3_nt: TGCGCCAGCAGCATTTCCACCGGCCTCAATGAGCAGTTCTTC
cdr3_aa: CASSISTGLNEQFF
d_call: .
v_call: TRBV5-1
clone_size: .
cdr3_length: 14
j_call: TRBJ2-1

cdr3_nt: TGTGCCAGCAGGATAACCGGGACAGGGGGAAATGAGCAGTTCTTC
cdr3_aa: CASRITGTGGNEQFF
d_call: TRBD1
v_call: TRBV28
clone_size: many
cdr3_length: 15
j_call: TRBJ2-1

cdr3_nt: TGCAGCGTGAACAGGGAGAGCGGCACTGAAGCTTTCTTT
cdr3_aa: CSVNRESGTEAFF
d_call: .
v_call: TRBV29-1
clone_size: many
cdr3_length: 13
j_call: TRBJ1-1

cdr3_nt: TGCGCCAGCAGCTCCCCCATGGGACCCGCCCCCAATGAGCAGTTCTTC
cdr3_aa: CASSSPMGPAPNEQFF
d_call: .
v_call: TRBV5-1
clone_size: .
cdr3_length: 16
j_call: TRBJ2-1

cdr3_nt: TGTGCCAGCAGTTTAACCGGGGTACTCACAGATACGCAGTATTTT
cdr3_aa: CASSLTGVLTDTQYF
d_call: .
v_call: TRBV12-3/TRBV12-4
clone_size: many
cdr3_length: 15
j_call: TRBJ2-3

cdr3_nt: TGCAGTGCTAGATCATACTATAGCGCCCCCAGGGCCAATGAGCAGTTCTTC
cdr3_aa: CSARSYYSAPRANEQFF
d_call: .
v_call: TRBV20-1
clone_size: few
cdr3_length: 17
j_call: TRBJ2-1

cdr3_nt: TGTGCCATCAGTGCAGGGGACTACAATGAGCAGTTCTTC
cdr3_aa: CAISAGDYNEQFF
d_call: .
v_call: TRBV10-3
clone_size: .
cdr3_length: 13
j_call: TRBJ2-1

cdr3_nt: TGTGCCAGCAGGGGAGACGGGAGCAAGGAGGGTGAGCAGTTCTTC
cdr3_aa: CASRGDGSKEGEQFF
d_call: .
v_call: TRBV7-9
clone_size: many
cdr3_length: 15
j_call: TRBJ2-1

cdr3_nt: TGTGCCAGCAGTGGCGTGGGAACCACTGAAGCTTTCTTT
cdr3_aa: CASSGVGTTEAFF
d_call: .
v_call: TRBV28
clone_size: few
cdr3_length: 13
j_call: TRBJ1-1

cdr3_nt: TGTGCCAGCAGTTATGGGCAGGGAGGCAATCAGCCCCAGCATTTT
cdr3_aa: CASSYGQGGNQPQHF
d_call: .
v_call: TRBV6-2/TRBV6-3
clone_size: .
cdr3_length: 15
j_call: TRBJ1-5

cdr3_nt: TGCAGTGCTATAGGGACAGGGGATATTAGGAATCAGCCCCAGCATTTT
cdr3_aa: CSAIGTGDIRNQPQHF
d_call: TRBD1
v_call: TRBV20-1
clone_size: few
cdr3_length: 16
j_call: TRBJ1-5

cdr3_nt: TGTGCCAGCAGCCGTGGACAGGCTTACGACGATACGCAGTATTTT
cdr3_aa: CASSRGQAYDDTQYF
d_call: TRBD1
v_call: TRBV7-2
clone_size: many
cdr3_length: 15
j_call: TRBJ2-3

cdr3_nt: TGCAGCGTTGAAGATGGGGCGGTGTCCCAGCATTTT
cdr3_aa: CSVEDGAVSQHF
d_call: .
v_call: TRBV29-1
clone_size: many
cdr3_length: 12
j_call: TRBJ1-5

cdr3_nt: TGCGCCAGCAGCCAAGAGGGGGACGTACTCTATGGCTACACCTTC
cdr3_aa: CASSQEGDVLYGYTF
d_call: .
v_call: TRBV4-3
clone_size: few
cdr3_length: 15
j_call: TRBJ1-2

cdr3_nt: TGTGCCAGCAGCCAAGGGGACAGTCGAAACACCATATATTTT
cdr3_aa: CASSQGDSRNTIYF
d_call: TRBD1
v_call: TRBV3-1
clone_size: many
cdr3_length: 14
j_call: TRBJ1-3

cdr3_nt: TGTGCCACCGGGGGGGGGATTAGCGGGAACACCGGGGAGCTGTTTTTT
cdr3_aa: CATGGGISGNTGELFF
d_call: TRBD2
v_call: TRBV7-3
clone_size: .
cdr3_length: 16
j_call: TRBJ2-2

cdr3_nt: TGTGCCAGCAGCCCGGGGGGACAGCGAGATCATCAGCCCCAGCATTTT
cdr3_aa: CASSPGGQRDHQPQHF
d_call: TRBD1
v_call: TRBV7-2
clone_size: .
cdr3_length: 16
j_call: TRBJ1-5

cdr3_nt: TGTGCCAGCAGCCAAGCGGGGGGGGTCAAAGATACGCAGTATTTT
cdr3_aa: CASSQAGGVKDTQYF
d_call: TRBD2
v_call: TRBV28
clone_size: many
cdr3_length: 15
j_call: TRBJ2-3

cdr3_nt: TGCAGCGTTGAAGTTGTGGATGGTTCCGACGAGCAGTACTTC
cdr3_aa: CSVEVVDGSDEQYF
d_call: .
v_call: TRBV29-1
clone_size: many
cdr3_length: 14
j_call: TRBJ2-7

cdr3_nt: TGTGCCAGCAGCCAAATCCCAGACACTGAAGCTTTCTTT
cdr3_aa: CASSQIPDTEAFF
d_call: .
v_call: TRBV3-1
clone_size: many
cdr3_length: 13
j_call: TRBJ1-1

cdr3_nt: TGTGCCAGCAGAGCTACCGGATGGCAGTACTTC
cdr3_aa: CASRATGWQYF
d_call: .
v_call: TRBV28
clone_size: many
cdr3_length: 11
j_call: TRBJ2-7

cdr3_nt: TGTGCCAGCAGTGAATTAGTAGTAGCGGGAGGGCCCGGTACCCAGTACTTC
cdr3_aa: CASSELVVAGGPGTQYF
d_call: TRBD2
v_call: TRBV25-1
clone_size: .
cdr3_length: 17
j_call: TRBJ2-5

cdr3_nt: TGCAGTGCGGATGAAGACAGGCGTCTCTATGGCTACACCTTC
cdr3_aa: CSADEDRRLYGYTF
d_call: .
v_call: TRBV20-1
clone_size: .
cdr3_length: 14
j_call: TRBJ1-2

cdr3_nt: TGTGCCAGCAGCACCCCGGGACAGTATGGCTACACCTTC
cdr3_aa: CASSTPGQYGYTF
d_call: TRBD1
v_call: TRBV7-3
clone_size: few
cdr3_length: 13
j_call: TRBJ1-2

cdr3_nt: TGTGCCAGCGGCCCGAGCACAGATACGCAGTATTTT
cdr3_aa: CASGPSTDTQYF
d_call: .
v_call: TRBV7-8
clone_size: few
cdr3_length: 12
j_call: TRBJ2-3

cdr3_nt: TGTGCCAGCAGCTCCGGAGCGGGAGGCTACGAGCAGTACTTC
cdr3_aa: CASSSGAGGYEQYF
d_call: TRBD2
v_call: TRBV7-2
clone_size: many
cdr3_length: 14
j_call: TRBJ2-7

cdr3_nt: TGTGCCAGCAGTTTCTCGGACAGATCCTACGAGCAGTACTTC
cdr3_aa: CASSFSDRSYEQYF
d_call: .
v_call: TRBV28
clone_size: .
cdr3_length: 14
j_call: TRBJ2-7

cdr3_nt: TGTGCCAGCAGCCCTCGACAGGGCAGCAACGAGCAGTACTTC
cdr3_aa: CASSPRQGSNEQYF
d_call: TRBD1
v_call: TRBV7-2
clone_size: .
cdr3_length: 14
j_call: TRBJ2-7

cdr3_nt: TGTGCCAGCAGTTCTTCAACCAGGGGAGGGAACACTGAAGCTTTCTTT
cdr3_aa: CASSSSTRGGNTEAFF
d_call: .
v_call: TRBV6-2/TRBV6-3
clone_size: .
cdr3_length: 16
j_call: TRBJ1-1

cdr3_nt: TGTGCCAGCAGCCAAGAGGGACTAGCGGGAGGGCCTTACGAGCAGTACTTC
cdr3_aa: CASSQEGLAGGPYEQYF
d_call: TRBD2
v_call: TRBV4-2
clone_size: .
cdr3_length: 17
j_call: TRBJ2-7

cdr3_nt: TGTGCCAGCAGCCCCCGCGGGGGGGTTATCAATGAGCAGTTCTTC
cdr3_aa: CASSPRGGVINEQFF
d_call: TRBD2
v_call: TRBV11-2
clone_size: many
cdr3_length: 15
j_call: TRBJ2-1

cdr3_nt: TGCAGTGCTACAGGGTTTGCTGGAAACACCATATATTTT
cdr3_aa: CSATGFAGNTIYF
d_call: .
v_call: TRBV20-1
clone_size: .
cdr3_length: 13
j_call: TRBJ1-3

cdr3_nt: TGTGCCAGCAGTGGAACGGCTAGCGGGAGTGGCGGGGAGCTGTTTTTT
cdr3_aa: CASSGTASGSGGELFF
d_call: TRBD2
v_call: TRBV27
clone_size: many
cdr3_length: 16
j_call: TRBJ2-2